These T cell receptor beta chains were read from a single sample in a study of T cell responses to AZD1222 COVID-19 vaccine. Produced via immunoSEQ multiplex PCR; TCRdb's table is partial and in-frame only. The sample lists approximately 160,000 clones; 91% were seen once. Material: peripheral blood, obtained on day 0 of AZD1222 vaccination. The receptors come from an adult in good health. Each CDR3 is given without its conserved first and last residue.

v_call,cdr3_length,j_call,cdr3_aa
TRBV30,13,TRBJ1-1,ASLSGGIRNTEAF
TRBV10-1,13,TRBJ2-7,ASSESRTGSYEQY
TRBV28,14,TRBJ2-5,ASSLGLAGVRETQY
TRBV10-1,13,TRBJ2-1,ASSGTGGESNEQF
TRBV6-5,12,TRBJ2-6,ASAYSPGANVLT
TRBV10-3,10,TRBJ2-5,AISESGETQY
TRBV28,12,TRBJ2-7,ASSLVGLTYEQY
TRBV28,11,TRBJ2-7,ASSSLSYYEQY
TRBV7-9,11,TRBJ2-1,ASSPSAANEQF
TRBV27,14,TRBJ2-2,ASSSIQGPDTGELF
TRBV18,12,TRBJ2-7,ASSSDRENYEQY
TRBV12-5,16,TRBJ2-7,ASGLGLAGGLPYYEQY
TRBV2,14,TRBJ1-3,ASGQGADKKGNTIY
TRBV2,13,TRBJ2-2,ASSEGGSPTGELF
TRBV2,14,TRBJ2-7,ASSEGRTRSSYEQY
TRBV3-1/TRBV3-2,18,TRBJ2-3,ASSQDATSGRARGPDTQY
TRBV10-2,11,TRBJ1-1,ASRAGVETEAF
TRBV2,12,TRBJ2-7,ASSRSGTSYEQY
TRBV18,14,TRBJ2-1,ASSPRTSGSGNEQF
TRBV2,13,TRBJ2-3,ASSVGGTGPDTQY
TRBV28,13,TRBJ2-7,ASSLWGTVSYEQY
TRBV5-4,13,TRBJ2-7,ASSLKTGQSFEQY
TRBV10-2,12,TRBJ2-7,ASSGGSPSYEQY
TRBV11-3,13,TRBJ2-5,ASSFRETVQETQY
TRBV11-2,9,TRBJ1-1,ASSLDSEAF
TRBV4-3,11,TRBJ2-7,ASSQGVGREQY
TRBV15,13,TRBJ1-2,ATSRDRALEEKLT
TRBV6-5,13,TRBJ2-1,ATQGASGGYNEQF
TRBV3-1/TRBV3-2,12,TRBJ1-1,ASSHTTGATEAF
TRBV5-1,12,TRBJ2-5,ASSEGTPRETQY
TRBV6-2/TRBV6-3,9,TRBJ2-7,ASSAGTSTH
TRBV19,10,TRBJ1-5,ASSMVNQPQH
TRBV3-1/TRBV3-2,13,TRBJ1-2,ASSQWQGTNYGYT
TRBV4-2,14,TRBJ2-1,ASSQEPGLVGNEQF
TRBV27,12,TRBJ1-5,ASSLSYSNQPQH
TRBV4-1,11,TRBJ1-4,ASSLQINEKLF
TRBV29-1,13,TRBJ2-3,SVVGTGDVSDTQY
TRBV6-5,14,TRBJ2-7,ASSYSRIAPVYEQY